This section outlines one T cell receptor (beta chain) sequence together with its context. Original handling: How many nucleated cells were present was estimated from reference gene primer amplification. Profiled with immunoSEQ multiplex PCR; TCRdb holds only in-frame clones, not every one. That table furnishes V, J and clone size, whereas the DNA furnished D and trimming. Of some 71,000 clones listed, around 87% are singletons. The sample comes from a study of blood T cell repertoires in COVID-19. Study in general: Some COVID-19 samples were acute and others convalescent; all came from the United States, Italy and Spain. T cells, B-cell-depleted T cells, or PBMCs provided the cDNA or gDNA that served as material.

V was pared by 0 bases and J by 2 bases, with 7 bases of the junction left unmatched. Germline V CDR1 and CDR2: SGHRS, YFSETQ. This CDR3 comprises 17 residues. Source material: peripheral blood. The source is a man aged 50 to 60 with acute or convalescent COVID-19. This rearrangement joins TRBV5-1 to TRBJ2-3; 9 bases line up with TRBD2. The CDR3 loop reads CASSLARGLANTDTQYF. The CDR3 nucleotides are TGCGCCAGCAGCTTGGCCCGCGGACTAGCGAACACAGATACGCAGTATTTT.